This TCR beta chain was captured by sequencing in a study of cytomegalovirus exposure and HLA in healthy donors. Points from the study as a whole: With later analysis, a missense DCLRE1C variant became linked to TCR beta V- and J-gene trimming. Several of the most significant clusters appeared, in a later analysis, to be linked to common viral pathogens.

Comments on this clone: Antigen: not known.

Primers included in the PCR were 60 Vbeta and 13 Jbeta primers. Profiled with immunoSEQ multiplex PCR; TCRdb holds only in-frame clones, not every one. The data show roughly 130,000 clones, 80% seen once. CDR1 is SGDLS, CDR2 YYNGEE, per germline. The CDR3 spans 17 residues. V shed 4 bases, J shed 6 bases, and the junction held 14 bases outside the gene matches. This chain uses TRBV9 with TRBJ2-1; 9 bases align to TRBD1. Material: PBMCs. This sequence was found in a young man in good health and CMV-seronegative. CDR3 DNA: TGTGCCAGCAGCCCGGATTCTTGGACAGGGGTGGGCAATGAGCAGTTCTTC. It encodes CASSPDSWTGVGNEQFF.